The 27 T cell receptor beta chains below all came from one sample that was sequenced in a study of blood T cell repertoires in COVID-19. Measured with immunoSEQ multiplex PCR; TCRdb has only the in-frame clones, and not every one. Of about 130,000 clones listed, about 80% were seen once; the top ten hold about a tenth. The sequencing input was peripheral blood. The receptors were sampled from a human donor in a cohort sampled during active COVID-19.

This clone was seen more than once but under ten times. CDR3 protein: CASSLQGGQDIQYF. CDR3 nucleotides: TGTGCCAGCAGCCTCCAGGGAGGGCAGGACATTCAGTACTTC. The chain employs TRBV7-3 and TRBJ2-4, with 7 bases matching TRBD2. The germline gives CDR1 SGHTA, CDR2 FQGTGA. The J segment lost 8 bases and the V segment lost 5 bases, leaving 9 bases of the junction unmatched. CDR3 length: 14 residues.

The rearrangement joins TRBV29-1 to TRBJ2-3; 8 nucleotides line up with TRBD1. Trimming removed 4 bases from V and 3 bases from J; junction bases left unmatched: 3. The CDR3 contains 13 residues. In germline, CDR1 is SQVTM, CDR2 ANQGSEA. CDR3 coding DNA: TGCAGCGTTGGGACAGGGAAGACAGATACGCAGTATTTT. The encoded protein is CSVGTGKTDTQYF.

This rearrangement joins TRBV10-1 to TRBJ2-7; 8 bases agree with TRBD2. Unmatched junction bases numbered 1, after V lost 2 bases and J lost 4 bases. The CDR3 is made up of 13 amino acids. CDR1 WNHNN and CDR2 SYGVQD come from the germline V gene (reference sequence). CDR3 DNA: TGCGCCAGCAGTGAGCCGGGGGGGTACGAGCAGTACTTC. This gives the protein CASSEPGGYEQYF.

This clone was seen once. CDR3 amino acids: CASSYDRRNTEAFF. The DNA of the CDR3 is TGTGCCAGCAGTTACGACAGGAGGAACACTGAAGCTTTCTTT. V usage is TRBV6-5 and J usage is TRBJ1-1; maybe TRBD1 (6 bases). V was trimmed by 2 bases and J by 1 base, leaving 8 bases between them. The CDR3 is made up of 14 amino acids. Germline CDR1 reads MNHEY; CDR2 reads SVGAGI.

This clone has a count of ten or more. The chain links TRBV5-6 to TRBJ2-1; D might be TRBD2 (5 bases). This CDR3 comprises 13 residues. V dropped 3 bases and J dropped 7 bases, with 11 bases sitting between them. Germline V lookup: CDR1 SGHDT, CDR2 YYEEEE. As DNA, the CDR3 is TGTGCCAGCAGCTATTCGTCGGGGAATGAGCAGTTCTTC. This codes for CASSYSSGNEQFF.

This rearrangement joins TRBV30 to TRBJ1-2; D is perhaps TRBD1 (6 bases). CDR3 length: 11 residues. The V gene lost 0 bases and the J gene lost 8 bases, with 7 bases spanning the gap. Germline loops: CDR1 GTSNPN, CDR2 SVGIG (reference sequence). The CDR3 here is CAWSVGGGYTF. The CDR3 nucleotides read TGTGCCTGGAGTGTAGGGGGAGGCTACACCTTC. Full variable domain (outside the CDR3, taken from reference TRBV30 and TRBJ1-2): SQTIHQWPATLVQPVGSPLSLECTVEGTSNPNLYWYRQAAGRGLQLLFYSVGIGQISSEVPQNLSASRPQDRQFILSSKKLLLSDSGFYLCAWSVGGGYTFGSGTRLTVV.

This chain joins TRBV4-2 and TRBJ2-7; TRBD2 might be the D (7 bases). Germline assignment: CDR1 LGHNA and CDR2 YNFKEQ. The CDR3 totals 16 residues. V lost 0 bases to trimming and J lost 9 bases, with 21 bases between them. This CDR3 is CASSQELLGGANGQYF. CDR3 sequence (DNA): TGTGCCAGCAGCCAAGAACTTTTAGGGGGGGCCAACGGGCAGTACTTC.

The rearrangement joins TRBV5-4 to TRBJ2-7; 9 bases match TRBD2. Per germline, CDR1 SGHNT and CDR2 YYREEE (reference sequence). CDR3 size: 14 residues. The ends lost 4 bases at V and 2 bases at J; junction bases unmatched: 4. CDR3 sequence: CASSRGTSPYEQYF. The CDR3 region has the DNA TGTGCCAGCAGCAGAGGGACTAGCCCCTACGAGCAGTACTTC.

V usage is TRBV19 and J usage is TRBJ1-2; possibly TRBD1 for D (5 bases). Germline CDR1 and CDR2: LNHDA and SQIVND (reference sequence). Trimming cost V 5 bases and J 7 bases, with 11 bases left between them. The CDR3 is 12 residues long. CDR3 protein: CASSPGVGGYTF. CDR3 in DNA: TGTGCCAGTAGTCCGGGGGTTGGTGGCTACACCTTC.

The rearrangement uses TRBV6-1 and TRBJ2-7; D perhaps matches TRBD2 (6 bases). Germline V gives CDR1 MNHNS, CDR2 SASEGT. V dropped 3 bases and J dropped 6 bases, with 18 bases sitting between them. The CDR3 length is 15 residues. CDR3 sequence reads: CASSERGLGPSEQYF. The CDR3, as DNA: TGTGCCAGCAGTGAGAGGGGACTGGGCCCATCCGAGCAGTACTTC.

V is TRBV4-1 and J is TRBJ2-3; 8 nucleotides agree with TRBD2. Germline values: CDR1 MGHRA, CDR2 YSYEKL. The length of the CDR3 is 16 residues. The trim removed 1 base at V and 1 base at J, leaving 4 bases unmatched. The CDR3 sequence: CASSQVAGRGTDTQYF. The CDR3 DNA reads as TGCGCCAGCAGCCAAGTAGCGGGGCGGGGCACAGATACGCAGTATTTT.

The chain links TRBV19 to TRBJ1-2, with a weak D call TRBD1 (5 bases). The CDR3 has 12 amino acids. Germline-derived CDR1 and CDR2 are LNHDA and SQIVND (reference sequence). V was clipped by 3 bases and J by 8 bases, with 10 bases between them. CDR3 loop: CASSIGGGGYTF. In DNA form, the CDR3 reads TGTGCCAGTAGTATTGGGGGAGGCGGCTACACCTTC. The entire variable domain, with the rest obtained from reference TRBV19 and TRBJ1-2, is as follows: DGGITQSPKYLFRKEGQNVTLSCEQNLNHDAMYWYRQDPGQGLRLIYYSQIVNDFQKGDIAEGYSVSREKKESFPLTVTSAQKNPTAFYLCASSIGGGGYTFGSGTRLTVV.

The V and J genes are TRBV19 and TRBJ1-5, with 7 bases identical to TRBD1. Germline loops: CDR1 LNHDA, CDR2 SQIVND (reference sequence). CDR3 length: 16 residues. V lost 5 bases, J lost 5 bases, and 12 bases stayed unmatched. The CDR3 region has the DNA TGTGCCAGTAGTTCATCCCAGGGACAGCTCTATCAGCCCCAGCATTTT. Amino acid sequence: CASSSSQGQLYQPQHF.

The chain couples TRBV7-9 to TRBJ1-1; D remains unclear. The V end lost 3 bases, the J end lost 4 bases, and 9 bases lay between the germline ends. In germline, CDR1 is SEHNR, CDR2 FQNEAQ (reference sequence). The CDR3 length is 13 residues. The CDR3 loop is CASSFGSGTEAFF. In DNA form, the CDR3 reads TGTGCCAGCAGCTTTGGTTCGGGCACTGAAGCTTTCTTT. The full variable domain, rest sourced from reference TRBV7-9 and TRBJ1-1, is DTGVSQNPRHKITKRGQNVTFRCDPISEHNRLYWYRQTLGQGPEFLTYFQNEAQLEKSRLLSDRFSAERPKGSFSTLEIQRTEQGDSAMYLCASSFGSGTEAFFGQGTRLTVV.

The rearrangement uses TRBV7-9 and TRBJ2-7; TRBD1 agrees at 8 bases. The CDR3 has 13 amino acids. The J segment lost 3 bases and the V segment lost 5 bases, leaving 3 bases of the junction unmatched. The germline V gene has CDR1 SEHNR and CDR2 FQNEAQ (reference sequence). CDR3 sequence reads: CASSTGQGYEQYF. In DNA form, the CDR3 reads TGTGCCAGCAGCACCGGACAGGGCTACGAGCAGTACTTC.

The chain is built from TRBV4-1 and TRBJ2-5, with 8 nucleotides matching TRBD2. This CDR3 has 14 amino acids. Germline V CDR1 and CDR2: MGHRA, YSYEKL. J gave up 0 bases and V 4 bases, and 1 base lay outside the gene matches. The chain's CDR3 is CASSPTSDQETQYF. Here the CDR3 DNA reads TGCGCCAGCAGCCCGACTAGCGACCAAGAGACCCAGTACTTC.

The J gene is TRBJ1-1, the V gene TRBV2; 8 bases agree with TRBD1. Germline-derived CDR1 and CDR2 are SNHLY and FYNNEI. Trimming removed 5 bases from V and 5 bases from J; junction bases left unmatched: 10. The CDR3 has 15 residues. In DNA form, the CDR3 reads TGTGCCAGCAGTTCGCCGGGACAGGCGAAGACTGAAGCTTTCTTT. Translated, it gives CASSSPGQAKTEAFF.

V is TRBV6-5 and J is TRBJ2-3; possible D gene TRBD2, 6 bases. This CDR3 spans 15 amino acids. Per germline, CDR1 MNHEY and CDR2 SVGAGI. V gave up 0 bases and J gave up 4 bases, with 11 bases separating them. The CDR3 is CASSYSPRRADTQYF. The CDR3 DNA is TGTGCCAGCAGTTACTCCCCCCGGAGGGCAGATACGCAGTATTTT.

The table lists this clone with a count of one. The CDR3 nucleotides read TGTGCCAGCAGCTTATCGTCGCCGACAGGGTATCTATCTAACTATGGCTACACCTTC. Its translation: CASSLSSPTGYLSNYGYTF. V usage is TRBV11-2 and J usage is TRBJ1-2; 7 bases line up with TRBD1. Germline V gene lookup returns CDR1 SGHAT and CDR2 FQNNGV. J lost 0 bases, V lost 2 bases, and 15 bases had no gene match. The CDR3 is 19 residues long.

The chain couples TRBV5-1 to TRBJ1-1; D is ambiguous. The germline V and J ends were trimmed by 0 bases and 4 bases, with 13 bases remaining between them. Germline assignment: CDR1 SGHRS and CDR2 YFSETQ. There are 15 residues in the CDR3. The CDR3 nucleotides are TGCGCCAGCAGCTTGGCCGCTGGAGGGCCCACTGAAGCTTTCTTT. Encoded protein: CASSLAAGGPTEAFF.

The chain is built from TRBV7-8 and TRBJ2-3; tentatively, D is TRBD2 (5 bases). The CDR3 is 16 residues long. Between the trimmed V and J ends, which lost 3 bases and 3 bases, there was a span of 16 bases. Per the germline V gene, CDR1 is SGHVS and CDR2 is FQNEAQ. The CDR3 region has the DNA TGTGCCAGCAGCTTGCCGAGGGTACTAGAGACAGATACGCAGTATTTT. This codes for CASSLPRVLETDTQYF.

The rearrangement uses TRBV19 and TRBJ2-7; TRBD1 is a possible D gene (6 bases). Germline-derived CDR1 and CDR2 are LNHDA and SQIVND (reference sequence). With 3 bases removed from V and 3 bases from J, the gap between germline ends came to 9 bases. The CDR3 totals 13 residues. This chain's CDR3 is CASSMGRGYEQYF. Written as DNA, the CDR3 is TGTGCCAGTAGTATGGGCAGGGGCTACGAGCAGTACTTC. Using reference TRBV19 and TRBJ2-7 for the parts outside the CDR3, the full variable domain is DGGITQSPKYLFRKEGQNVTLSCEQNLNHDAMYWYRQDPGQGLRLIYYSQIVNDFQKGDIAEGYSVSREKKESFPLTVTSAQKNPTAFYLCASSMGRGYEQYFGPGTRLTVT.

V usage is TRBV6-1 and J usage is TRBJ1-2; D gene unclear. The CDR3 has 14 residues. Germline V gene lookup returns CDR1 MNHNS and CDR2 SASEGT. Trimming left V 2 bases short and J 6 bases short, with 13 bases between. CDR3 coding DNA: TGTGCCAGCAGTGAAACCGGGTTTTTGGATGGCTACACCTTC. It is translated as CASSETGFLDGYTF.

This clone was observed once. The DNA of the CDR3 is TGTGCCAGCAGTTTAAATCCAGGGGAAAAACTGTTTTTT. Translating gives CASSLNPGEKLFF. This rearrangement joins TRBV12-3 or TRBV12-4 to TRBJ1-4, with a weak D call TRBD1 (5 bases). This CDR3 has 13 amino acids. Trimming shortened V by 2 bases and J by 8 bases, and 9 bases separated the two germline ends.

CDR3 region: CASSSISGEQYF. The CDR3 coding sequence is TGTGCCAGCAGTTCCATCTCGGGGGAGCAGTACTTC. This chain links TRBV6-6 with TRBJ2-7; a weak D match, TRBD2 (5 bases). The CDR3 has 12 residues. The germline CDR1 and CDR2 sequences are MNHNY and SVGAGI (reference sequence). V lost 4 bases and J lost 7, with 11 bases in between.

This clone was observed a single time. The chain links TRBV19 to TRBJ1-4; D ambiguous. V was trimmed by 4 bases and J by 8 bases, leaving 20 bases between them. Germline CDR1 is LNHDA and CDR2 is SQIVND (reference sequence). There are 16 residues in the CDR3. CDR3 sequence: CASSRFQRRMEEKLFF. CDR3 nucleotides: TGTGCCAGTAGTAGATTTCAGCGAAGGATGGAGGAAAAACTGTTTTTT.

CDR3 sequence (DNA): TGTGCCAGCAGTTTTGCAGTTTTCGATGGCTACACCTTC. Translation gives CASSFAVFDGYTF. This sequence joins TRBV28 and TRBJ1-2; no definite D call. Germline V gene lookup returns CDR1 MDHEN and CDR2 SYDVKM. The ends were cut back, 3 bases at V and 6 bases at J, with 11 bases in the middle. The CDR3 runs 13 residues.